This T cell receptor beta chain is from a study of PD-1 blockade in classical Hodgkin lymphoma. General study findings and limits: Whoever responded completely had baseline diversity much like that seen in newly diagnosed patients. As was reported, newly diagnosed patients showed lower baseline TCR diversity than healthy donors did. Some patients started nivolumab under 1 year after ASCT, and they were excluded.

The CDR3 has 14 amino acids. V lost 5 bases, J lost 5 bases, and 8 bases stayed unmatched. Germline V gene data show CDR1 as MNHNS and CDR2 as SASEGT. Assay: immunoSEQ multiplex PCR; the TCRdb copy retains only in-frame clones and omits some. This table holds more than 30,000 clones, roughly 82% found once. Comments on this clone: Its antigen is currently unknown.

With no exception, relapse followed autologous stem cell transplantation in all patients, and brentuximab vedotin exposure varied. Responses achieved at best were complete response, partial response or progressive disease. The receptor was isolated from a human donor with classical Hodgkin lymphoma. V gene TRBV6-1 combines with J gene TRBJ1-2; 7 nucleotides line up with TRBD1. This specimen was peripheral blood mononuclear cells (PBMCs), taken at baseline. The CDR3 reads CASSQQGVGYGYTF. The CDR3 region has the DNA TGTGCCAGCAGTCAGCAGGGGGTAGGATATGGCTACACCTTC.